Given below is one T cell receptor (beta chain) in context. What it binds is not known. This record belongs to a study of T cell responses to AZD1222 COVID-19 vaccine. Regarding the study as a whole: After two AZD1222 doses, spike-specific TCR breadth and depth rose versus day 0. Sampling captured repertoires only after the peak T cell response. Dominant at 160-218 and 743-854, vaccine-associated CD4 TCRs also spanned spike.

The CDR3 has 15 amino acids. Germline CDR1 SGHTA, CDR2 FQGTGA. V dropped 8 bases and J dropped 3 bases, with 16 bases sitting between them. The table came from immunoSEQ multiplex PCR; TCRdb's copy has only in-frame clones and leaves some out. Its listing shows under 150,000 clones. This clonotype was sampled from an adult in good health. The genes are TRBV7-3 and TRBJ2-2; D assignment may be TRBD1 or TRBD2 (5 bases each). Sample: peripheral blood. DNA of the CDR3: TGTGCCAGCGCCCCGGGACCTCATGACACCGGGGAGCTGTTTTTT. Amino acids: CASAPGPHDTGELFF.